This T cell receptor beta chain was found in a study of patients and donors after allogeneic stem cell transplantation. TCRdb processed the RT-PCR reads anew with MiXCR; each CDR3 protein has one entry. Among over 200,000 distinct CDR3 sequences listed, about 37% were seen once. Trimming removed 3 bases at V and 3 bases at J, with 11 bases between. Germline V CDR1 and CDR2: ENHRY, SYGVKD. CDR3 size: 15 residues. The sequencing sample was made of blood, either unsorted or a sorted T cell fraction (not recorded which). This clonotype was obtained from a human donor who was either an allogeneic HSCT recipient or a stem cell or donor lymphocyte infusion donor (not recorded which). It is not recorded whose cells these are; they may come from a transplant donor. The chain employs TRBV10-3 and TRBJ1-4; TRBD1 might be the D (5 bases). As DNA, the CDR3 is TGTGCCATCAGTGACGAGAGGGGACCTAATGAAAAACTGTTTTTT. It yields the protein CAISDERGPNEKLFF.